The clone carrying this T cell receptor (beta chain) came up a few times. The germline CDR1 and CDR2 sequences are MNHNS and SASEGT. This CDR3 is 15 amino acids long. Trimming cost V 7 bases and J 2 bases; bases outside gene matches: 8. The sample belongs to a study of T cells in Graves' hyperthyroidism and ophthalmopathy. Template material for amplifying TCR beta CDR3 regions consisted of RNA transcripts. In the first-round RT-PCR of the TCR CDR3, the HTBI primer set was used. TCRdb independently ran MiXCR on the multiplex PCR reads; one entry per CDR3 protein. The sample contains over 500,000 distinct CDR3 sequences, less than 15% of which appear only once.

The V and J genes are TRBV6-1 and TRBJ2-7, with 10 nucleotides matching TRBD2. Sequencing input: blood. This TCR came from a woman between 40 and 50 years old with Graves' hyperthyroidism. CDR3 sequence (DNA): TGTGCCAGCACCCAGTCAGCGGGAGGGCCCTACGAGCAGTACTTC. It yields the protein CASTQSAGGPYEQYF.